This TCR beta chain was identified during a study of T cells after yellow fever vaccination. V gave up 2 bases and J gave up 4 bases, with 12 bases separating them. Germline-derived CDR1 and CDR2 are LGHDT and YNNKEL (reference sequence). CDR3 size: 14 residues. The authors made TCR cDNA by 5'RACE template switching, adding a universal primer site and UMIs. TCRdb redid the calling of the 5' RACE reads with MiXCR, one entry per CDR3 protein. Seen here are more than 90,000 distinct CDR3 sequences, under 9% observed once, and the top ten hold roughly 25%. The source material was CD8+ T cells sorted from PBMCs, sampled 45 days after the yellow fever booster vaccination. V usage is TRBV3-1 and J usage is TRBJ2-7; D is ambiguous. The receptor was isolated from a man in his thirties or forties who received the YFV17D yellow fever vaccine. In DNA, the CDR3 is TGTGCCAGCAGCCAAAGGGCGGACCCTTACGAGCAGTACTTC. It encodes CASSQRADPYEQYF.